These 7 T cell receptor beta chains originate from one sample sequenced in a study of post-analysis software for immune sequencing data (dated by TCRdb to the mid-2010s). The study at large found these results: Patients showed significantly higher frequencies than controls for roughly five TRBV segments, among them TRBV5-6, TRBV5-1 and TRBV20-1.

For these TCRs, the target antigens are not known. Receptors were amplified or captured by PCR. The sequencer was an Illumina HiSeq 2500. Unique molecular identifiers were incorporated into TCR beta cDNA libraries to reduce PCR and sequencing biases. TCRdb applied fastp at Q25 and MiXCR to the public reads, then kept only in-frame beta chains. Every distinct CDR3 protein forms one entry, paired with its most common genes and DNA. The sample records almost 700,000 distinct CDR3 sequences, more than 50% of which are singletons. The ten largest clones capture around 10% of the sample. Source material: blood. The receptor set was obtained from a girl between 2 and 10 years old with multiple sclerosis.

In this sample, this clonotype turned up a few times. This chain uses TRBV12-3 or TRBV12-4 with TRBJ2-5, with TRBD2 identical over 14 bases. The end of the DNA aligns better with TRBJ2-7, so the J call may be wrong. This CDR3 region has 18 residues. As DNA, the CDR3 is TGTGCCAGCACCCCCTGGGGACTAGCGGGAGAGGGGGTCTACGAGCAGTACTTC. Its protein product is CASTPWGLAGEGVYEQYF.

The chain couples TRBV7-2 to TRBJ1-5; D unclear. In germline, CDR1 is SGHTA, CDR2 FQGNSA. With 2 bases removed from V and 7 bases from J, the gap between germline ends came to 12 bases. CDR3 length: 14 amino acids. The CDR3 loop reads CASSLTRDVQPQHF. In DNA, the CDR3 is TGTGCCAGCAGCTTAACCCGTGACGTACAGCCCCAGCATTTT.

The CDR3 DNA sequence: TGTGCCAGCAGTGACCGAGCGGGAGGGGGACCCACAGATACGCAGTATTTT. Its translation is CASSDRAGGGPTDTQYF. This chain uses TRBV6-1 with TRBJ2-3; 10 nucleotides line up with TRBD2. V trimming: 3 bases; J trimming: 2 bases; junction bases outside the gene matches: 8. Germline CDR1 reads MNHNS; CDR2 reads SASEGT. This CDR3 region has 17 residues.

CDR3 loop: CASSDPGQGGISYEQYF. DNA of the CDR3: TGTGCCAGCAGTGATCCCGGACAGGGGGGGATCTCCTACGAGCAGTACTTC. This chain connects TRBV6-1 to TRBJ2-7; 10 nucleotides match TRBD1. The trim removed 3 bases at V and 0 bases at J, leaving 8 bases unmatched. The CDR3 loop spans 17 amino acids. Germline V lookup: CDR1 MNHNS, CDR2 SASEGT.

This clonotype was counted a few times. The V call is TRBV5-1, the J call TRBJ2-7; D is unclear. Looked up from germline, CDR1 is SGHRS and CDR2 is YFSETQ. V lost 5 bases and J lost 0, with 6 bases in between. The CDR3 runs to 12 residues. This CDR3 reads CASRADSYEQYF. In nucleotides, the CDR3 is TGCGCCAGCAGGGCGGACTCCTACGAGCAGTACTTC.

The chain links TRBV20-1 to TRBJ1-1; TRBD1 agrees at 7 bases. Germline V lookup: CDR1 DFQATT, CDR2 SNEGSKA (reference sequence). This CDR3 spans 14 amino acids. After removal of 6 bases from V and 0 bases from J, the junction contained 7 bases not matched to a gene. In nucleotides, the CDR3 is TGCAGTGCGAAAAAGGGGGCCCTGAACACTGAAGCTTTCTTT. Translating it yields CSAKKGALNTEAFF.

The sample holds a few counts of this clonotype. The genes are TRBV4-1 and TRBJ2-5; D is unclear. The V end lost 1 base, the J end lost 5 bases, and 14 bases lay between the germline ends. The CDR3 extends over 15 amino acids. Germline V gives CDR1 MGHRA, CDR2 YSYEKL. The chain's CDR3 is CASSQGEVLKETQYF. The CDR3 DNA reads as TGCGCCAGCAGCCAAGGAGAGGTACTGAAGGAGACCCAGTACTTC.